This TCR beta chain was observed in a study of OX40 agonist ivuxolimab in advanced cancers. The V end lost 6 bases, the J end lost 3 bases, and 11 bases lay between the germline ends. The CDR3 covers 13 residues. CDR1 ENHRY and CDR2 SYGVKD come from the germline V gene. A few counts support this clone. Its antigen is currently unknown. Points from the study as a whole: What antigens the expanded peripheral T cells recognized was never established.

Only in-frame clones appear in the TCRdb table, and some are missing; sequencing was by immunoSEQ multiplex PCR. This sample has approximately 59,000 clones, with roughly 80% found just once. The sequences come from CD4+ or CD8+ T cells sorted from blood, collected in a trial of the OX40 agonist ivuxolimab. The TCR originated in an adult with an advanced solid tumor such as melanoma, head and neck, liver or kidney cancer. The V call is TRBV10-3, the J call TRBJ1-1, with D unresolved. The CDR3 region has the DNA TGTGCCATCAGCGCCGGACTTTACACTGAAGCTTTCTTT. Its protein product is CAISAGLYTEAFF.